These 17 T cell receptor beta chains were all obtained from the same sample, sequenced in a study of molecular identifiers for immune sequencing clone quantification. One entry per CDR3 protein, called by TCRdb with MiXCR from the PCR reads. The data hold 90,000 to 120,000 distinct CDR3 sequences, with 36% observed a single time. The sequenced material came from naive CD8+ T cells from blood, with Jurkat cell RNA spiked in. Subset here: FACS-sorted CD8+CD4-CCR7+CD45RA+ naive T cells. The receptors come from a human donor in good health. Some libraries in this study had Jurkat cell RNA spiked in.

This clonotype was seen ten or more times. This rearrangement joins TRBV20-1 to TRBJ2-7, with D tentatively TRBD1 or TRBD2 (5 bases each). V was trimmed by 6 bases and J by 5 bases, leaving 14 bases between them. Germline loops: CDR1 DFQATT, CDR2 SNEGSKA (reference sequence). The CDR3 length is 12 residues. The CDR3 protein is CSAPERGDEQYF. As DNA, the CDR3 is TGCAGTGCCCCGGAACGGGGCGACGAGCAGTACTTC.

This clonotype was observed a handful of times. J is TRBJ2-5 and V is TRBV19; 8 positions match TRBD2. Trimming took 3 bases from V and 2 from J; bases not matched to a gene: 2. The CDR3 runs to 14 residues. Germline assignment: CDR1 LNHDA and CDR2 SQIVND (reference sequence). In DNA form, the CDR3 reads TGTGCCAGTAGTATCGGGGGGGTACAAGAGACCCAGTACTTC. Amino acids: CASSIGGVQETQYF.

This clonotype was seen repeatedly, ten times or more. The genes are TRBV4-3 and TRBJ2-2, with D unresolved. Germline values: CDR1 LGHNA, CDR2 YSLEER. Trimming removed 1 base from V and 8 bases from J, with 14 bases in between. The CDR3 sequence is 15 residues long. For the CDR3, the DNA is TGCGCCAGCAGCCAAGGGGTAATAAGGTCGGGGGAGCTGTTTTTT. Amino acids: CASSQGVIRSGELFF.

As regards this clonotype: The conserved closing phenylalanine or tryptophan is absent in this CDR3, likely reflecting a read error. The rearrangement uses TRBV9 and TRBJ2-5; D might be TRBD1 or TRBD2, each matching 6 bases. Germline loops: CDR1 SGDLS, CDR2 YYNGEE. The CDR3 has 16 amino acids. The CDR3 DNA reads TGTGCCAGCAGCGCGGAACAGGGACTGGGGCAAGCGACCCAGTACTAC. Encoded protein: CASSAEQGLGQATQYY.

The table lists this clonotype with a few counts. The chain couples TRBV6-6 to TRBJ2-7, with 8 bases lining up with TRBD2. V shed 2 bases and J 4 bases; nucleotides not matched to a gene: 10. Germline CDR1 reads MNHNY; CDR2 reads SVGAGI (reference sequence). This CDR3 region has 16 residues. The CDR3 nucleotides read TGTGCCAGCAGTTACGGTGGTCTAGCGGGTCGGTACGAGCAGTACTTC. Its protein is CASSYGGLAGRYEQYF.

This clonotype has ten or more counts. The chain joins TRBV28 to TRBJ1-5; tentatively, D is TRBD1 (5 bases). Germline V gene data show CDR1 as MDHEN and CDR2 as SYDVKM. The ends were cut back, 2 bases at V and 5 bases at J, with 10 bases in the middle. The CDR3 totals 14 residues. In DNA, the CDR3 is TGTGCCAGCAGTTTAGGGGGATACCATCAGCCCCAGCATTTT. Its protein is CASSLGGYHQPQHF.

This clonotype has a count of ten or more. The rearrangement joins TRBV7-8 to TRBJ1-6; D not certain. The V end was cut by 2 bases, the J end by 0 bases, with 11 bases between. The germline gives CDR1 SGHVS, CDR2 FQNEAQ. This CDR3 is 17 amino acids long. CDR3 nucleotide sequence: TGTGCCAGCAGCTTAACTACAAGCTACTCCTATAATTCACCCCTCCACTTT. Translated: CASSLTTSYSYNSPLHF.

A few counts support this clonotype. This chain joins TRBV6-2 or TRBV6-3 and TRBJ2-5; TRBD2 matches 8 bases. This CDR3 region has 16 residues. Germline CDR1 is MNHEY and CDR2 is SVGEGT. The V gene end was trimmed by 2 bases and the J gene end by 0 bases; junction bases not matched to a gene: 5. The CDR3 here is CASSYDGGGYQETQYF. Written as DNA, the CDR3 is TGTGCCAGCAGTTACGATGGCGGGGGGTACCAAGAGACCCAGTACTTC.

This clonotype occurred a few times. The chain links TRBV13 to TRBJ2-2; D is tentatively TRBD1 or TRBD2 (5 bases each). The CDR3 totals 17 residues. From germline, CDR1 is PRHDT and CDR2 FYEKMQ (reference sequence). V was shortened by 5 bases and J by 4 bases, with 20 bases between the two germline ends. CDR3: CASSGTGPSAGTGELFF. CDR3 DNA: TGTGCCAGCAGCGGGACCGGACCGTCGGCCGGCACCGGGGAGCTGTTTTTT.

This clonotype was seen at least ten times. V and J are TRBV21-1 and TRBJ2-7. TRBV21-1 is annotated as a pseudogene. CDR3 length: 14 amino acids. In DNA, the CDR3 is TGTGCCAGCAGCAACGAATTCCGGCCCTACGAGCAGTACTTC. Amino acids: CASSNEFRPYEQYF.

The chain recombines TRBV20-1 with TRBJ1-5; 7 bases fit TRBD1. The CDR3 spans 14 residues. CDR1 and CDR2 (germline): DFQATT, SNEGSKA (reference sequence). Trimming at V came to 0 bases and at J to 5 bases, leaving 4 bases not matched to a gene. The CDR3 nucleotides read TGCAGTGCTAGAGATTACAGGGGCCATCAGCCCCAGCATTTT. Protein: CSARDYRGHQPQHF.

The chain joins TRBV10-3 to TRBJ1-4; D remains ambiguous. The V gene lost 4 bases and the J gene lost 0 bases, with 6 bases spanning the gap. Germline lookup yields CDR1 ENHRY and CDR2 SYGVKD. CDR3 size: 14 residues. This CDR3 reads CAISASTTNEKLFF. For the CDR3, the DNA is TGTGCCATCAGTGCGTCAACAACTAATGAAAAACTGTTTTTT.

This clonotype was seen only a few times. This sequence joins TRBV5-1 and TRBJ2-7; 8 bases agree with TRBD1. The J segment lost 4 bases and the V segment lost 5 bases, leaving 5 bases of the junction unmatched. Per the germline V gene, CDR1 is SGHRS and CDR2 is YFSETQ. This CDR3 comprises 13 residues. The CDR3 is CASRPGQGYEQYF. In nucleotides, the CDR3 is TGCGCCAGCAGACCAGGACAGGGATACGAGCAGTACTTC.

About this clonotype: A read error may explain this, as a much larger clone is one base away. The CDR3 end shows no conserved phenylalanine or tryptophan, and so a read error is likely. The chain carries TRBV10-3 and TRBJ2-2; 9 nucleotides match TRBD2. Germline V gene sequence: CDR1 ENHRY, CDR2 SYGVKD. The CDR3 is 14 residues long. Trimming cost V 9 bases and J 0 bases; bases outside gene matches: 2. The CDR3: CAISGRANTGELFY. In nucleotides, the CDR3 is TGTGCCATTAGCGGGAGAGCGAACACCGGGGAGCTGTTTTAT.

Concerning this clonotype: The conserved phenylalanine or tryptophan normally closing the CDR3 is absent here, so this likely arose from a read error. V usage is TRBV9 and J usage is TRBJ2-6; D gene uncertain. This CDR3 region has 14 residues. The V end lost 4 bases, the J end lost 2 bases, and 7 bases lay between the germline ends. The germline CDR1 and CDR2 sequences are SGDLS and YYNGEE. The CDR3 nucleotides are TGTGCCAGCAGCCTGCTGGCTGGGGCCAACGTCCTGACTTCC. Its protein product is CASSLLAGANVLTS.

The V gene is TRBV5-6, the J gene TRBJ2-1; D is unresolved. The CDR3 totals 15 residues. In germline, CDR1 is SGHDT, CDR2 YYEEEE. V was trimmed by 1 base and J by 0 bases, leaving 8 bases between them. CDR3 residues: CASSLLGSSYNEQFF. For the CDR3, the DNA is TGTGCCAGCAGCTTGTTGGGCAGCTCCTACAATGAGCAGTTCTTC.

As regards this clonotype: Sequence at one end of the junction differs from germline and may be a read error. The J gene is TRBJ2-3, the V gene TRBV6-2 or TRBV6-3; D is possibly TRBD2 (6 bases). There are 15 residues in the CDR3. Germline CDR1 reads MNHEY; CDR2 reads SVGEGT. The DNA of the CDR3 is TGTGCCAGCGGCCCACCGGGACTGGGCACAGAAACGCAGTATTTT. Amino acids: CASGPPGLGTETQYF.